Below, one T cell receptor beta chain is given with its context. The same CDR3 also results from other DNA sequences found in this sample. Original handling: Amplifying reference gene primers gave estimates of nucleated cell counts. Sequencing was performed with immunoSEQ multiplex PCR; in TCRdb, only in-frame clones are kept and a portion is missing. Clonal size and the V and J genes are those of that table, whereas D and trimming came from the DNA. This sample has a few hundred thousand clones, with about 87% found just once. The data were obtained in a study of blood T cell repertoires in COVID-19. Enrollment of patients from Seattle took place during active infection, with longitudinal follow-up. Germline assignment: CDR1 SGHNT and CDR2 YENEEA. The CDR3 contains 12 residues. V was cut by 0 bases and J by 6 bases, with 5 bases left in between.

Sequencing was performed on peripheral blood. J is TRBJ1-1 and V is TRBV11-3; no clear D gene. The sequence came from a woman aged 70-85 years with COVID-19, enrolled during active disease. CDR3 nucleotides: TGTGCCAGCAGCTTAGAACGCGCTGAAGCTTTCTTT. Its protein is CASSLERAEAFF.